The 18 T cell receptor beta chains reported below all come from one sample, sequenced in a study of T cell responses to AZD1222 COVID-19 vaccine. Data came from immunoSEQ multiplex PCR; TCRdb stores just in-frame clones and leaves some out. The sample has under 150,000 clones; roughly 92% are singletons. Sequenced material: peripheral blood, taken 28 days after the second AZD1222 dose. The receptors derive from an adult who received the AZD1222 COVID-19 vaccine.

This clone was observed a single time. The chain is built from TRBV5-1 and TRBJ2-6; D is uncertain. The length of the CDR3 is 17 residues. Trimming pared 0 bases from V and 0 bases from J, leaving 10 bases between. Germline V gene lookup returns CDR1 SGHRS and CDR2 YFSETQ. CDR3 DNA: TGCGCCAGCAGCTTGGGACGGACCAGCTCTGGGGCCAACGTCCTGACTTTC. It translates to CASSLGRTSSGANVLTF.

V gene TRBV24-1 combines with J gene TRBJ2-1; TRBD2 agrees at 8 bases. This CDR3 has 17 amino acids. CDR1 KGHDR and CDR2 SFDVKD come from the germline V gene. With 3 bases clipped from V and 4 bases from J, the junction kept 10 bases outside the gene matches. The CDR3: CATSDQMGLAGYNEQFF. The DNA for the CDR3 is TGTGCCACCAGTGATCAAATGGGGCTAGCGGGTTACAATGAGCAGTTCTTC.

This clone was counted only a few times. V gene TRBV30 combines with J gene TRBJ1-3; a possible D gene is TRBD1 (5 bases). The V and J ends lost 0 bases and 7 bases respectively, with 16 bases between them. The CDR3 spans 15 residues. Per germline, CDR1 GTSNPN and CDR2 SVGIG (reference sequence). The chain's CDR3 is CAWSVGGNPRNTIYF. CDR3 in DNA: TGTGCCTGGAGTGTGGGGGGGAACCCTCGGAACACCATATATTTT.

CDR3 coding DNA: TGTGCCAGCAGCCCTCCGACCCAGTACTTC. Translating it yields CASSPPTQYF. The chain uses TRBV7-2 and TRBJ2-5; D unresolved. The V gene's germline CDR1 is SGHTA and CDR2 FQGNSA. V was pared by 5 bases and J by 7 bases, with 5 bases between. The CDR3 consists of 10 residues.

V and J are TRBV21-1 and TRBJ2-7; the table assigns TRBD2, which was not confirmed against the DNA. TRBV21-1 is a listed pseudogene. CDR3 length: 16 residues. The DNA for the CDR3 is TGTGCCAGCAGCAACAGGACTAGCGGGAATGTCGACGAGCAGTACTTC. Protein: CASSNRTSGNVDEQYF.

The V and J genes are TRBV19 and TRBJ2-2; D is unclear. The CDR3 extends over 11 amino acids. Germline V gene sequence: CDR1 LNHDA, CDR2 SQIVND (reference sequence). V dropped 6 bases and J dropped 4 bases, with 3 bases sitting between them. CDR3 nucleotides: TGTGCCAGTAGGCTCACCGGGGAGCTGTTTTTT. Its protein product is CASRLTGELFF.

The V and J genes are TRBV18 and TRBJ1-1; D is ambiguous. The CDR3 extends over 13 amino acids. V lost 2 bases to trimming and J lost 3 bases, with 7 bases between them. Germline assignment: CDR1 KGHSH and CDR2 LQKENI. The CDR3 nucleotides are TGTGCCAGCTCACCAAGCCAGGACACTGAAGCTTTCTTT. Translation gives CASSPSQDTEAFF.

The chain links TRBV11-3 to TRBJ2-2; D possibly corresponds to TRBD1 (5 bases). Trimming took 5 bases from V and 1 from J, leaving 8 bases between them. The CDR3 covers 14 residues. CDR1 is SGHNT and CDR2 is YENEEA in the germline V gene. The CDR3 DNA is TGTGCCAGCAGCGTCGGACAGAACACCGGGGAGCTGTTTTTT. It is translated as CASSVGQNTGELFF.

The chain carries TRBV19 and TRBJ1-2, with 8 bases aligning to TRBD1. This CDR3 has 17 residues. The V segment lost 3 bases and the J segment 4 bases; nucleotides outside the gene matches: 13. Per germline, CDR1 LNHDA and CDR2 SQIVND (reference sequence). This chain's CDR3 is CASSILLGQGGTYGYTF. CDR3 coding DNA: TGTGCCAGTAGTATTCTCCTCGGACAGGGAGGGACCTATGGCTACACCTTC.

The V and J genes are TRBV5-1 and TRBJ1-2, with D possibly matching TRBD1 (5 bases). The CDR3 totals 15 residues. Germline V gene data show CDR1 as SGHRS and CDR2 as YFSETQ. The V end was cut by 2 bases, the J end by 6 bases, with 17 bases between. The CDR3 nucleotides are TGCGCCAGCAGCTTACAGCCCGTGGGGGATGATGGCTACACCTTC. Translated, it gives CASSLQPVGDDGYTF.

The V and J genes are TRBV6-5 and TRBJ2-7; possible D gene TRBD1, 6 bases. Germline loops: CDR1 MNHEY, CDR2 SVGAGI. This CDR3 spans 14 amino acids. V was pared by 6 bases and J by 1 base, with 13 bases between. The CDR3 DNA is TGTGCCAGCAGAACCAGGACAGTTTCCTACGAGCAGTACTTC. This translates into CASRTRTVSYEQYF.

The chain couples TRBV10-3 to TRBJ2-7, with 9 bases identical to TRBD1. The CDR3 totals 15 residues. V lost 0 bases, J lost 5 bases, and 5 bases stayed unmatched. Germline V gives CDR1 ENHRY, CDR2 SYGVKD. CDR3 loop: CAISESRGQGNEQYF. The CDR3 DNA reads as TGTGCCATCAGTGAGTCGCGGGGACAGGGAAACGAGCAGTACTTC.

CDR3 nucleotides: TGTGCCAGCAGTTTCACCGGGGAGCTGTTTTTT. The encoded protein is CASSFTGELFF. This chain joins TRBV6-5 and TRBJ2-2, with D unresolved. The V gene lost 4 bases and the J gene lost 4 bases, with 1 base spanning the gap. The CDR3 covers 11 residues. The germline V gene has CDR1 MNHEY and CDR2 SVGAGI.

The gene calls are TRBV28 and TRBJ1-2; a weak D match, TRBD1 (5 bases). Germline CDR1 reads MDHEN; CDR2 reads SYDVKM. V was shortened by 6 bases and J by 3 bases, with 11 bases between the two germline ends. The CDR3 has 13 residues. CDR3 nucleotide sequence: TGTGCCAGCAGGAGTCAGGGTGACTATGGCTACACCTTC. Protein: CASRSQGDYGYTF.

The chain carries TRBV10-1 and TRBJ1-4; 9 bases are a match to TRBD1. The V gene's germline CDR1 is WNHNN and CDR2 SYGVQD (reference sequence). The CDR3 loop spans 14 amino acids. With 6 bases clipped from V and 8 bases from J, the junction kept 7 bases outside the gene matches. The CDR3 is CASRRTGVGEKLFF. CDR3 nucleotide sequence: TGCGCCAGCAGGAGGACAGGGGTTGGGGAAAAACTGTTTTTT.

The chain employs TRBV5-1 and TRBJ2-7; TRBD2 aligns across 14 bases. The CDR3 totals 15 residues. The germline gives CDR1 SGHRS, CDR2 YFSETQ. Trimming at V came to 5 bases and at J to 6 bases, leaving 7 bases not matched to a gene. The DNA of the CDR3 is TGCGCCAGCAGACAGGGACTAGCGGGAGAGGGCGAGCAGTACTTC. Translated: CASRQGLAGEGEQYF.

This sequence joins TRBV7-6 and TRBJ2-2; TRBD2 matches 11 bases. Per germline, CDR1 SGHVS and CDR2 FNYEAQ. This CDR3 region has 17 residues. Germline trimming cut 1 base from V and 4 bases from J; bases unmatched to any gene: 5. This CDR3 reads CASSLVASGGSTGELFF. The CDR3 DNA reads TGTGCCAGCAGCTTAGTGGCTAGCGGGGGGTCCACCGGGGAGCTGTTTTTT.

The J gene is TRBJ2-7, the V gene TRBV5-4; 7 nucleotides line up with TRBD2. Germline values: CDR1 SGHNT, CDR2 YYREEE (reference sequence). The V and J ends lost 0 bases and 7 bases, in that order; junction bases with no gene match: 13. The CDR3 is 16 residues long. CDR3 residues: CASSLGVSGVRGEQYF. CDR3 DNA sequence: TGTGCCAGCAGCTTGGGGGTGAGCGGGGTCCGGGGAGAGCAGTACTTC.